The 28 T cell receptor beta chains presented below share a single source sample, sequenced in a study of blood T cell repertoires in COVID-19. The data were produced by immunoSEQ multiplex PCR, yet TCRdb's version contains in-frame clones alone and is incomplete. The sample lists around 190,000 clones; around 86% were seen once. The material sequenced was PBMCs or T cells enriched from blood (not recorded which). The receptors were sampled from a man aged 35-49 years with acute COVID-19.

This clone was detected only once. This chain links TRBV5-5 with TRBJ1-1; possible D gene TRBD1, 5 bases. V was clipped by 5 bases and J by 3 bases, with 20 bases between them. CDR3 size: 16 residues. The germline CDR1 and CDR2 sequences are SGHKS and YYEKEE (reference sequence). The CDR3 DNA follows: TGTGCCAGCAGGCTCTTGGTGTTGGGGGAGGACACTGAAGCTTTCTTT. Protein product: CASRLLVLGEDTEAFF. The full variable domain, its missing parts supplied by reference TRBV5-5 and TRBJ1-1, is DAGVTQSPTHLIKTRGQQVTLRCSPISGHKSVSWYQQVLGQGPQFIFQYYEKEERGRGNFPDRFSARQFPNYSSELNVNALLLGDSALYLCASRLLVLGEDTEAFFGQGTRLTVV.

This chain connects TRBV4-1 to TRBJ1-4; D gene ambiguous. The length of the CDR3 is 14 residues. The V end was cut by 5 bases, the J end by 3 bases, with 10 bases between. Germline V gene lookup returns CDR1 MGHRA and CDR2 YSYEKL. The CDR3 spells CASSVAHANEKLFF. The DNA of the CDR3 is TGCGCCAGCAGCGTTGCACATGCTAATGAAAAACTGTTTTTT.

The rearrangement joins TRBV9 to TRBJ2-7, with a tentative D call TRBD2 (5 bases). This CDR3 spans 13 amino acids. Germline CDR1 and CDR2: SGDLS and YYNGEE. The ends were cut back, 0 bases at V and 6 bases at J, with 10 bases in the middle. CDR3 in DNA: TGTGCCAGCAGCGTAGCTACGAGCGGCGAGCAGTACTTC. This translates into CASSVATSGEQYF.

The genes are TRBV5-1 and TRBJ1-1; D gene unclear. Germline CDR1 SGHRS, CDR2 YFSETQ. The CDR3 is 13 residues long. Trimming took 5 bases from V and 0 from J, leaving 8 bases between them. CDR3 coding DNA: TGCGCCAGCAGGGGAGGAGTGAACACTGAAGCTTTCTTT. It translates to CASRGGVNTEAFF. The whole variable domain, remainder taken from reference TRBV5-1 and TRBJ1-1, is KAGVTQTPRYLIKTRGQQVTLSCSPISGHRSVSWYQQTPGQGLQFLFEYFSETQRNKGNFPGRFSGRQFSNSRSEMNVSTLELGDSALYLCASRGGVNTEAFFGQGTRLTVV.

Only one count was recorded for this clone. The CDR3 DNA reads as TGTGCCAGCACCATAGGGCAGTTAGCGGGAGGGCGCACCGGGGAGCTGTTTTTT. Its translation: CASTIGQLAGGRTGELFF. This chain uses TRBV9 with TRBJ2-2; 11 bases are shared with TRBD2. The CDR3 extends over 18 amino acids. Trimming removed 6 bases from V and 4 bases from J; junction bases left unmatched: 14. Per the germline V gene, CDR1 is SGDLS and CDR2 is YYNGEE.

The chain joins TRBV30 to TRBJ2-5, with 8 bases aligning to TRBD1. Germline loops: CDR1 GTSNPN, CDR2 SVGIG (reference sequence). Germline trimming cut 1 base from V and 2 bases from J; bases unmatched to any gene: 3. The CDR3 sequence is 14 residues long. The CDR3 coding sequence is TGTGCCTGGAGTGAGTGGACAGGGCAAGAGACCCAGTACTTC. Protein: CAWSEWTGQETQYF.

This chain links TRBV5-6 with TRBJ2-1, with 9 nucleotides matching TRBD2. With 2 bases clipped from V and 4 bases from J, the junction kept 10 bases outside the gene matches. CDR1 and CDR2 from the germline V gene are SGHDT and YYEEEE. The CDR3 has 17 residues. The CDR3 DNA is TGTGCCAGCAGCTTTGGGCCCGGGCGGGAGGGTTACAATGAGCAGTTCTTC. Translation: CASSFGPGREGYNEQFF.

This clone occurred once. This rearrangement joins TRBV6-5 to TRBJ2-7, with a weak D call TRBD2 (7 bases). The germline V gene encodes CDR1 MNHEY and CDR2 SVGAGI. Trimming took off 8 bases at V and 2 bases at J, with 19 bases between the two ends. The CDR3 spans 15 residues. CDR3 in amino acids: CASAQGRERPYEQYF. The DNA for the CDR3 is TGTGCCAGCGCCCAGGGGCGGGAGCGCCCCTACGAGCAGTACTTC.

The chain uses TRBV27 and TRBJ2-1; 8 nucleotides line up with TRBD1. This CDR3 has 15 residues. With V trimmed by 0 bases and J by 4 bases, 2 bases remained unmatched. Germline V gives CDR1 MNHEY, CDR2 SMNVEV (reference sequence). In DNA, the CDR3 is TGTGCCAGCAGTTTATCCCGGACAGGGTACAATGAGCAGTTCTTC. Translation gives CASSLSRTGYNEQFF.

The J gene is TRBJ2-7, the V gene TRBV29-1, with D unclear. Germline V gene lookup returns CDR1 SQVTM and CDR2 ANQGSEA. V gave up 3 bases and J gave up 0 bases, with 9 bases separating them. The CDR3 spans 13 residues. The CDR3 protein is CSVEYPFSYEQYF. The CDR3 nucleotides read TGCAGCGTTGAGTATCCCTTCTCCTACGAGCAGTACTTC.

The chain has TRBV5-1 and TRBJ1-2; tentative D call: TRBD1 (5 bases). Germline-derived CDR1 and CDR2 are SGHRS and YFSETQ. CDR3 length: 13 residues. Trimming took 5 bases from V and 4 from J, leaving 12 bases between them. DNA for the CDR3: TGCGCCAGCAGTCAGGGCGAACTCTATGGCTACACCTTC. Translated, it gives CASSQGELYGYTF.

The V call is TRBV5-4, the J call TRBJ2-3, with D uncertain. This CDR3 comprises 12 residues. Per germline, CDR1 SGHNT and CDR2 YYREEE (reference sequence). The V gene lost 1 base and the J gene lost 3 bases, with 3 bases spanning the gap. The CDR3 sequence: CASSLSTDTQYF. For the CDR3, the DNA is TGTGCCAGCAGCTTGTCAACAGATACGCAGTATTTT.

CDR3 sequence: CASRLGHGGGEQYF. The CDR3 DNA is TGTGCCAGCAGGCTGGGACATGGGGGTGGCGAGCAGTACTTC. The chain couples TRBV28 to TRBJ2-7; D might be TRBD1 (6 bases). Germline V gene lookup returns CDR1 MDHEN and CDR2 SYDVKM. The V and J ends lost 6 bases and 6 bases respectively, with 18 bases between them. This CDR3 spans 14 amino acids.

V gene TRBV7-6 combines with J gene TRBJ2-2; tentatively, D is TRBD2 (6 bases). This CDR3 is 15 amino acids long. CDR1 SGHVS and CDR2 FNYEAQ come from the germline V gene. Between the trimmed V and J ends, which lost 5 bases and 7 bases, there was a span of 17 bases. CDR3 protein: CASSPRGTGLGELFF. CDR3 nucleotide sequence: TGTGCCAGCAGCCCGCGCGGGACCGGCCTCGGGGAGCTGTTTTTT.

The CDR3 nucleotides are TGTGCCAGCAGTTGGCCTCCGAGCACAGATACGCAGTATTTT. As protein: CASSWPPSTDTQYF. This chain uses TRBV27 with TRBJ2-3; D unresolved. Germline V lookup: CDR1 MNHEY, CDR2 SMNVEV (reference sequence). The V and J ends lost 4 bases and 0 bases respectively, with 8 bases between them. This CDR3 region has 14 residues.

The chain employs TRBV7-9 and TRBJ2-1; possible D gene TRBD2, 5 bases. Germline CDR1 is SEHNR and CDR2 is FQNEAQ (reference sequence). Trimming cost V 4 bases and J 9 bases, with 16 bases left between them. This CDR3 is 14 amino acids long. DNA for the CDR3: TGTGCCAGCAGCTCAGATTTTGGACTCAGTGAGCAGTTCTTC. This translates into CASSSDFGLSEQFF. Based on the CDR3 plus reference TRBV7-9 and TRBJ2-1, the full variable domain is DTGVSQNPRHKITKRGQNVTFRCDPISEHNRLYWYRQTLGQGPEFLTYFQNEAQLEKSRLLSDRFSAERPKGSFSTLEIQRTEQGDSAMYLCASSSDFGLSEQFFGPGTRLTVL.

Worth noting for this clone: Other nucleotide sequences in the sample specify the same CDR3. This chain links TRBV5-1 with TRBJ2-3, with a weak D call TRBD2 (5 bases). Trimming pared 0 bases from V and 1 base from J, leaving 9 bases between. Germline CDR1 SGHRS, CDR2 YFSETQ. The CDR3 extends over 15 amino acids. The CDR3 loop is CASSLAGGRTDTQYF. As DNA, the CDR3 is TGCGCCAGCAGCTTGGCGGGCGGGCGCACAGATACGCAGTATTTT.

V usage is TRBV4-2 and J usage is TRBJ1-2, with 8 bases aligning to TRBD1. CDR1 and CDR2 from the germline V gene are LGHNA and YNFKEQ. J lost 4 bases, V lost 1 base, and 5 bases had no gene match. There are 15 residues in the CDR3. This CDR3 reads CASSQAHRGAYGYTF. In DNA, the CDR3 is TGTGCCAGCAGCCAAGCCCACAGGGGGGCCTATGGCTACACCTTC.

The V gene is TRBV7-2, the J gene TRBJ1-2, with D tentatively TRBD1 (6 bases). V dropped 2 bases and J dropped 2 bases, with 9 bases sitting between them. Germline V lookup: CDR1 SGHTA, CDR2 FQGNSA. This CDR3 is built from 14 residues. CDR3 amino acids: CASSLTGSNYGYTF. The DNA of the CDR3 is TGTGCCAGCAGCTTAACAGGGTCGAACTATGGCTACACCTTC. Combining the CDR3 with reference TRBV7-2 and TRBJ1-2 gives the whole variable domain GAGVSQSPSNKVTEKGKDVELRCDPISGHTALYWYRQSLGQGLEFLIYFQGNSAPDKSGLPSDRFSAERTGGSVSTLTIQRTQQEDSAVYLCASSLTGSNYGYTFGSGTRLTVV.

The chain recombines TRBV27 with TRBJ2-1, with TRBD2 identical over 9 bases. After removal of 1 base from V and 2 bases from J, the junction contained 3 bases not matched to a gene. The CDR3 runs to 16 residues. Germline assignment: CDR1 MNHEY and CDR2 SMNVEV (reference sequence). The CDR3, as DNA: TGTGCCAGCAGTTTATGGGCTAGCGGGACCTACAATGAGCAGTTCTTC. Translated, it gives CASSLWASGTYNEQFF.

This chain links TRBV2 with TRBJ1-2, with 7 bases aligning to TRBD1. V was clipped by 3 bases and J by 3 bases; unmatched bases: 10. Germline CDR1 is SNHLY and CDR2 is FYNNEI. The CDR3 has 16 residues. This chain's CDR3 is CASSDIKTGNHYGYTF. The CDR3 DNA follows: TGTGCCAGCAGTGATATAAAGACAGGGAATCACTATGGCTACACCTTC.

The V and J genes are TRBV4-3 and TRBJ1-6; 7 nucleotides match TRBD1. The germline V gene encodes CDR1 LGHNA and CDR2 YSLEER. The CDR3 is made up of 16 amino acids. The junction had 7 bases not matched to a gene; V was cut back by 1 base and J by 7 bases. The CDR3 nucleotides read TGCGCCAGCAGCCAAGGTCAGGGACAGAAGAATTCACCCCTCCACTTT. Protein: CASSQGQGQKNSPLHF.

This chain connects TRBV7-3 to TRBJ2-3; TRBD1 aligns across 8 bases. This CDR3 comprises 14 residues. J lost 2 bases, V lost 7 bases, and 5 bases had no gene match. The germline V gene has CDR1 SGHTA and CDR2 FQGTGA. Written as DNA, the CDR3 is TGTGCCAGCAAAAAGGGACAGGCCACAGATACGCAGTATTTT. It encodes CASKKGQATDTQYF.

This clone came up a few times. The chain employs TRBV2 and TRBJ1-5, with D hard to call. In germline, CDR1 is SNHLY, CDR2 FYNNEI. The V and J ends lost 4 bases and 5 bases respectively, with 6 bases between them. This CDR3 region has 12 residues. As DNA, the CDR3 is TGTGCCAGCAGTGGGGCCCATCAGCCCCAGCATTTT. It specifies CASSGAHQPQHF.

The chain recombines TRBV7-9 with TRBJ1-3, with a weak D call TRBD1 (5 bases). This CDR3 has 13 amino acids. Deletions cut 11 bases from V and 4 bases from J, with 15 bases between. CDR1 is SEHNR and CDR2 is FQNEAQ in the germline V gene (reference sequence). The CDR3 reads CALGGSSGNTIYF. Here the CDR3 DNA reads TGTGCCCTCGGGGGGTCTTCCGGAAACACCATATATTTT.

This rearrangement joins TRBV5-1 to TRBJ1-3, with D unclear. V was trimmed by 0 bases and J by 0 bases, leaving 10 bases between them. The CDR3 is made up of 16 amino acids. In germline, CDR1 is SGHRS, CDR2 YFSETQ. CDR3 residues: CASSLGLVSSGNTIYF. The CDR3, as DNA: TGCGCCAGCAGCTTGGGGTTGGTGAGCTCTGGAAACACCATATATTTT.

The CDR3 sequence is CSVAKGLLGTDTQYF. The CDR3 DNA reads as TGCAGCGTTGCTAAGGGGTTGTTAGGAACAGATACGCAGTATTTT. This chain connects TRBV29-1 to TRBJ2-3, with D perhaps TRBD1 (5 bases). The germline gives CDR1 SQVTM, CDR2 ANQGSEA. The CDR3 is made up of 15 amino acids. Deletions cut 4 bases from V and 3 bases from J, with 17 bases between.

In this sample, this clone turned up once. In DNA form, the CDR3 reads TGTGCCAGCAGCTTAAGAGGCGGGAGGGCCGTGAATAATGAGCAGTTCTTC. This sequence encodes CASSLRGGRAVNNEQFF. The chain carries TRBV11-2 and TRBJ2-1; the match to TRBD2 covers 9 bases. The CDR3 is 17 residues long. V was pared by 2 bases and J by 7 bases, with 12 bases of the junction left unmatched. CDR1 and CDR2 (germline): SGHAT, FQNNGV.